Listed here are 26 T cell receptor beta chains from one sample, sequenced in a study of long-term antiretroviral therapy in people with HIV. They ran version v3.0 of the immunoSEQ assay at survey level. Here immunoSEQ multiplex PCR was the method, and the copy in TCRdb shows in-frame clones only, minus some. The repertoire holds about 20,000 clones, with 80% as singletons. The sequencing here drew on unsorted PBMCs, taken 0.2 years after starting antiretroviral therapy. The receptors stem from a woman between 40 and 50 years old with HIV.

The chain links TRBV12-2 to TRBJ1-4. TRBV12-2 is deemed a pseudogene. The CDR3 has 15 amino acids. CDR3 protein: CASRLLGRENEKLFF. The CDR3 DNA is TGTGCAAGTCGCCTACTGGGCAGGGAGAATGAAAAACTGTTTTTT.

The V and J genes are TRBV5-1 and TRBJ2-1, with D tentatively TRBD2 (6 bases). Germline V lookup: CDR1 SGHRS, CDR2 YFSETQ. With 7 bases removed from V and 0 bases from J, the gap between germline ends came to 17 bases. The CDR3 totals 16 residues. CDR3 residues: CASSWSGPSSYNEQFF. DNA for the CDR3: TGCGCCAGCTCATGGAGCGGGCCCAGCTCCTACAATGAGCAGTTCTTC.

This sequence joins TRBV30 and TRBJ1-2; D is perhaps TRBD1 (6 bases). V lost 1 base and J 4 bases, leaving 13 bases between the germline ends. Germline V gene data show CDR1 as GTSNPN and CDR2 as SVGIG (reference sequence). CDR3 size: 14 residues. CDR3 sequence (DNA): TGTGCCTGGAGTGAACTCTCAGGGGTCTATGGCTACACCTTC. It is translated as CAWSELSGVYGYTF.

The gene calls are TRBV30 and TRBJ2-2; D ambiguous. CDR3 length: 12 amino acids. Trimming took off 0 bases at V and 4 bases at J, with 3 bases between the two ends. The V gene's germline CDR1 is GTSNPN and CDR2 SVGIG (reference sequence). This chain's CDR3 is CAWSVLTGELFF. The CDR3 nucleotides are TGTGCCTGGAGTGTGCTCACCGGGGAGCTGTTTTTT.

The rearrangement uses TRBV19 and TRBJ1-4; D not certain. Trimming left V 3 bases short and J 3 bases short, with 11 bases between. This CDR3 contains 15 residues. CDR1 LNHDA and CDR2 SQIVND come from the germline V gene (reference sequence). CDR3 loop: CASSISGGPNEKLFF. The CDR3 DNA reads TGTGCCAGTAGTATTTCGGGCGGACCTAATGAAAAACTGTTTTTT.

This sequence joins TRBV5-6 and TRBJ2-5; 7 bases map to TRBD2. The germline V gene has CDR1 SGHDT and CDR2 YYEEEE. The CDR3 runs 14 residues. V was clipped by 0 bases and J by 1 base; unmatched bases: 0. This CDR3 is CASSLGGGQETQYF. CDR3 in DNA: TGTGCCAGCAGCTTGGGGGGGGGCCAAGAGACCCAGTACTTC. Combining the CDR3 with reference TRBV5-6 and TRBJ2-5 gives the whole variable domain DAGVTQSPTHLIKTRGQQVTLRCSPKSGHDTVSWYQQALGQGPQFIFQYYEEEERQRGNFPDRFSGHQFPNYSSELNVNALLLGDSALYLCASSLGGGQETQYFGPGTRLLVL.

The V gene is TRBV5-1, the J gene TRBJ2-2, with 10 bases aligning to TRBD2. CDR1 SGHRS and CDR2 YFSETQ come from the germline V gene. V lost 3 bases, J lost 6 bases, and 8 bases stayed unmatched. The CDR3 covers 16 residues. CDR3 nucleotides: TGCGCCAGCAGCTACGTAAGCGGGAGGGCCGCCGGGGAGCTGTTTTTT. Translation: CASSYVSGRAAGELFF. Using reference TRBV5-1 and TRBJ2-2 for the parts outside the CDR3, the full variable domain is KAGVTQTPRYLIKTRGQQVTLSCSPISGHRSVSWYQQTPGQGLQFLFEYFSETQRNKGNFPGRFSGRQFSNSRSEMNVSTLELGDSALYLCASSYVSGRAAGELFFGEGSRLTVL.

The chain recombines TRBV7-9 with TRBJ2-7, with D hard to call. The CDR3 is 13 residues long. CDR1 and CDR2 (germline): SEHNR, FQNEAQ (reference sequence). V lost 2 bases to trimming and J lost 5 bases, with 10 bases between them. The CDR3 spells CASSLLNSHEQYF. DNA of the CDR3: TGTGCCAGCAGCTTACTCAACAGCCACGAGCAGTACTTC.

J is TRBJ2-1 and V is TRBV5-4, with 7 bases that match TRBD2. The V gene end was trimmed by 4 bases and the J gene end by 9 bases; junction bases not matched to a gene: 19. This CDR3 spans 17 amino acids. Germline V gives CDR1 SGHNT, CDR2 YYREEE (reference sequence). The CDR3 nucleotides are TGTGCCAGCAGCCTCCTCTTTGCGGGAGCTTCCCCTTCTGAGCAGTTCTTC. Translating it yields CASSLLFAGASPSEQFF.

This clone was observed a few times. The chain joins TRBV30 to TRBJ1-3; D gene ambiguous. This CDR3 spans 12 amino acids. Per germline, CDR1 GTSNPN and CDR2 SVGIG (reference sequence). The CDR3, as DNA: TGTGCTCTAGGGCACTCTGGAAACACCATATATTTT. It translates to CALGHSGNTIYF.

There are a few counts of this clone. The CDR3, as DNA: TGTGCCAGCAGCTTGACGGAGTACACTGAAGCTTTCTTT. Amino acid sequence: CASSLTEYTEAFF. The chain joins TRBV7-9 to TRBJ1-1; D not certain. There are 13 residues in the CDR3. Trimming cost V 3 bases and J 3 bases, with 8 bases left between them. Germline CDR1 reads SEHNR; CDR2 reads FQNEAQ (reference sequence).

The chain is built from TRBV6-1 and TRBJ1-1, with D tentatively TRBD1 (6 bases). This CDR3 contains 13 residues. The V end lost 2 bases, the J end lost 11 bases, and 15 bases lay between the germline ends. Germline V CDR1 and CDR2: MNHNS, SASEGT. The CDR3 DNA reads as TGTGCCAGCAGTGAAACGTTCGGGCAGGGGGCTTTCTTT. Translating gives CASSETFGQGAFF.

V is TRBV30 and J is TRBJ2-4; D is unclear. Germline loops: CDR1 GTSNPN, CDR2 SVGIG (reference sequence). V lost 0 bases and J 0 bases, leaving 9 bases between the germline ends. The length of the CDR3 is 15 residues. The CDR3 loop is CAWSVSRIAKNIQYF. The CDR3, as DNA: TGTGCCTGGAGTGTATCCAGAATAGCCAAAAACATTCAGTACTTC. The full variable domain, completed using reference TRBV30 and TRBJ2-4, is SQTIHQWPATLVQPVGSPLSLECTVEGTSNPNLYWYRQAAGRGLQLLFYSVGIGQISSEVPQNLSASRPQDRQFILSSKKLLLSDSGFYLCAWSVSRIAKNIQYFGAGTRLSVL.

CDR3 nucleotides: TGTGCCAGTAGTCCAGGGGGCGTCGACGAAGCTTTCTTT. Amino acid sequence: CASSPGGVDEAFF. The V and J genes are TRBV19 and TRBJ1-1, with 8 bases that match TRBD1. Looked up from germline, CDR1 is LNHDA and CDR2 is SQIVND (reference sequence). The CDR3 totals 13 residues. V lost 5 bases, J lost 8 bases, and 7 bases stayed unmatched. The whole variable domain, filled in from reference TRBV19 and TRBJ1-1, reads DGGITQSPKYLFRKEGQNVTLSCEQNLNHDAMYWYRQDPGQGLRLIYYSQIVNDFQKGDIAEGYSVSREKKESFPLTVTSAQKNPTAFYLCASSPGGVDEAFFGQGTRLTVV.

This clone was recorded a few times. V gene TRBV7-9 combines with J gene TRBJ1-2, with 9 bases aligning to TRBD1. This CDR3 comprises 14 residues. The V segment lost 7 bases and the J segment 5 bases; nucleotides outside the gene matches: 8. Per germline, CDR1 SEHNR and CDR2 FQNEAQ (reference sequence). CDR3 in DNA: TGTGCCAGCACCACAGGGACAGGGCAATATGGCTACACCTTC. Translating it yields CASTTGTGQYGYTF.

The V and J genes are TRBV11-3 and TRBJ2-1, with D perhaps TRBD1 (5 bases). Germline V gene sequence: CDR1 SGHNT, CDR2 YENEEA. CDR3 length: 15 amino acids. Trimming removed 5 bases from V and 1 base from J, with 12 bases in between. The CDR3 loop is CASSREQASYNEQFF. The CDR3 DNA sequence: TGTGCCAGCAGCAGAGAACAGGCATCCTACAATGAGCAGTTCTTC. The full variable domain, rest sourced from reference TRBV11-3 and TRBJ2-1, is EAGVVQSPRYKIIEKKQPVAFWCNPISGHNTLYWYLQNLGQGPELLIRYENEEAVDDSQLPKDRFSAERLKGVDSTLKIQPAELGDSAVYLCASSREQASYNEQFFGPGTRLTVL.

J is TRBJ2-3 and V is TRBV29-1, with D unclear. CDR3 size: 12 residues. The V gene's germline CDR1 is SQVTM and CDR2 ANQGSEA. V gave up 3 bases and J gave up 2 bases, with 6 bases separating them. In nucleotides, the CDR3 is TGCAGCGTTGATATAGCCACAGATACGCAGTATTTT. Its protein product is CSVDIATDTQYF.

The chain recombines TRBV11-3 with TRBJ2-1, with D uncertain. The CDR3 length is 12 residues. V lost 5 bases and J lost 9, with 11 bases in between. From germline, CDR1 is SGHNT and CDR2 YENEEA. The CDR3 reads CASSGLDGEQFF. The CDR3 DNA follows: TGTGCCAGCAGCGGATTGGATGGTGAGCAGTTCTTC.

This clone was counted once. The V gene is TRBV2, the J gene TRBJ2-2; 7 bases fit TRBD1. The germline V gene has CDR1 SNHLY and CDR2 FYNNEI. This CDR3 region has 16 residues. V lost 4 bases and J lost 4; bases outside the gene matches: 9. The CDR3 is CASSAWGTVGTGELFF. CDR3 DNA sequence: TGTGCCAGCAGTGCTTGGGGGACAGTTGGCACCGGGGAGCTGTTTTTT.

The CDR3 nucleotides read TGTGCCAGTAGTATGAAGGGACCCAGAAACACCATATATTTT. This gives the protein CASSMKGPRNTIYF. The V call is TRBV19, the J call TRBJ1-3; maybe TRBD1 (5 bases). The CDR3 runs 14 residues. CDR1 LNHDA and CDR2 SQIVND come from the germline V gene (reference sequence). The V end was cut by 3 bases, the J end by 5 bases, with 11 bases between.

This rearrangement joins TRBV4-1 to TRBJ1-1; D not resolved. CDR1 and CDR2 from the germline V gene are MGHRA and YSYEKL. V lost 5 bases to trimming and J lost 11 bases, with 33 bases between them. The CDR3 runs 18 residues. This CDR3 reads CASSNLVVRAGSDLDAFF. The CDR3 nucleotides read TGCGCCAGCAGCAATTTAGTCGTCCGGGCCGGATCGGATCTGGATGCTTTCTTT.

The CDR3 DNA follows: TGTGCCAGCAGCCAGAGGGGGTCTGGAAACACCATATATTTT. It encodes CASSQRGSGNTIYF. This chain joins TRBV7-2 and TRBJ1-3; a possible D gene is TRBD1 (6 bases). This CDR3 contains 14 residues. V was shortened by 5 bases and J by 1 base, with 9 bases between the two germline ends. CDR1 is SGHTA, CDR2 FQGNSA, per germline.

V usage is TRBV5-1 and J usage is TRBJ2-1; D not certain. The CDR3 is made up of 14 amino acids. Germline V gene lookup returns CDR1 SGHRS and CDR2 YFSETQ. Between the trimmed V and J ends, which lost 2 bases and 5 bases, there was a span of 11 bases. CDR3 in DNA: TGCGCCAGCAGCTTATTCTTTGAGAACAATGAGCAGTTCTTC. Encoded protein: CASSLFFENNEQFF.

The V and J genes are TRBV7-8 and TRBJ2-7; the D is unclear. The CDR3 has 14 residues. Trimming shortened V by 0 bases and J by 3 bases, and 9 bases separated the two germline ends. The germline V gene has CDR1 SGHVS and CDR2 FQNEAQ. CDR3 coding DNA: TGTGCCAGCAGCTTAGCAGACACAGACTACGAGCAGTACTTC. It codes for CASSLADTDYEQYF.

The chain links TRBV30 to TRBJ2-7, with a possible D match to TRBD1 (6 bases). The ends were cut back, 3 bases at V and 0 bases at J, with 9 bases in the middle. The CDR3 has 13 residues. Germline lookup yields CDR1 GTSNPN and CDR2 SVGIG (reference sequence). CDR3 region: CAWSGDNSYEQYF. For the CDR3, the DNA is TGTGCCTGGAGCGGGGACAACTCCTACGAGCAGTACTTC. Full variable domain (remainder filled in from reference TRBV30 and TRBJ2-7): SQTIHQWPATLVQPVGSPLSLECTVEGTSNPNLYWYRQAAGRGLQLLFYSVGIGQISSEVPQNLSASRPQDRQFILSSKKLLLSDSGFYLCAWSGDNSYEQYFGPGTRLTVT.

The V call is TRBV5-6, the J call TRBJ2-4, with 8 bases matching TRBD2. This CDR3 region has 19 residues. The germline gives CDR1 SGHDT, CDR2 YYEEEE. The J segment lost 6 bases and the V segment lost 0 bases, leaving 17 bases of the junction unmatched. This chain's CDR3 is CASSLVAGRAVVGGNIQYF. CDR3 in DNA: TGTGCCAGCAGCTTGGTAGCCGGGAGGGCCGTCGTAGGCGGAAACATTCAGTACTTC.